This T cell receptor (beta chain) appears in the sequencing data of a study of T-cell memory formation after mild COVID-19. Broader study findings: Clones that contracted from day 15 to 85 were balanced CD4/CD8, while later expanders leaned CD4+.

This clonotype was seen ten or more times. The antigen is undetermined. CDR1 is MDHEN and CDR2 is SYDVKM in the germline V gene. The CDR3 covers 16 residues. V was pared by 2 bases and J by 4 bases, with 6 bases of the junction left unmatched. TCRdb independently ran MiXCR on the 5' RACE reads; one entry per CDR3 protein. Among 250,000 to 400,000 distinct CDR3 sequences, roughly an eighth were seen once, and the ten largest hold around 23%. This sequence originates from a man aged 18 to 30 who had mild COVID-19 (a few samples of this study predate the infection). Cell type and time point are not known. The V gene is TRBV28, the J gene TRBJ2-2, with 8 bases fitting TRBD1. The sequenced material came from PBMCs or a T cell subset sorted from them (not recorded which). CDR3 protein: CASSLDRGKFTGELFF. The CDR3 nucleotides are TGTGCCAGCAGTTTAGACAGGGGAAAGTTCACCGGGGAGCTGTTTTTT.